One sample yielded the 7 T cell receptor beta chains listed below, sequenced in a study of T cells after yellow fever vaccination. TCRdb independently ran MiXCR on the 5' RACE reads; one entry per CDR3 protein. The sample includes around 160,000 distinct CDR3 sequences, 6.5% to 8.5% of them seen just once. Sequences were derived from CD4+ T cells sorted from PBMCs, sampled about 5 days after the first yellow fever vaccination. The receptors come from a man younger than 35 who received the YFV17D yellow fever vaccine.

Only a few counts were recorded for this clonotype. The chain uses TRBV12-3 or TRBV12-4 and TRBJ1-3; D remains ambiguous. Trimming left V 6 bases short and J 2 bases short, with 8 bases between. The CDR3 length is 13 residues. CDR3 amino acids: CASSLPPGNTIYF. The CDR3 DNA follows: TGTGCCAGCAGCTTACCCCCTGGAAACACCATATATTTT.

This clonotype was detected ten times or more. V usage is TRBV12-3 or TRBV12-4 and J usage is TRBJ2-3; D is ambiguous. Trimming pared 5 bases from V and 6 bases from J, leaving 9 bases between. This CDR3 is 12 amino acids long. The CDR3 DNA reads TGTGCCAGCAGTCTCCACTCCGATACGCAGTATTTT. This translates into CASSLHSDTQYF.

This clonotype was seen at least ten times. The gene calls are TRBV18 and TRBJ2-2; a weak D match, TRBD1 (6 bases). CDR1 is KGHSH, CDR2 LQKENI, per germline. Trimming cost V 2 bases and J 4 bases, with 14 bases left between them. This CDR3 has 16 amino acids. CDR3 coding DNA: TGTGCCAGCTCACCAGGGTCGCAGGGGTCCACCGGGGAGCTGTTTTTT. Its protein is CASSPGSQGSTGELFF.

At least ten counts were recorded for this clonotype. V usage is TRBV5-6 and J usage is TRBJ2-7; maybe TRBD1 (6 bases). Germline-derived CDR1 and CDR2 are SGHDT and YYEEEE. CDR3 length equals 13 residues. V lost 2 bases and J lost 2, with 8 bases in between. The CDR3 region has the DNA TGTGCCAGCAGCTTCGGGACAACCTACGAGCAGTACGTC. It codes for CASSFGTTYEQYV.

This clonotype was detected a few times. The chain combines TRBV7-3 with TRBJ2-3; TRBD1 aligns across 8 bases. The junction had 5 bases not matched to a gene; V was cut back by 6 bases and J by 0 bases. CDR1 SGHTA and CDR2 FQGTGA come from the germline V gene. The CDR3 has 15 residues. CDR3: CASRAGGTSTDTQYF. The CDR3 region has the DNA TGTGCCAGCAGGGCAGGGGGCACTAGCACAGATACGCAGTATTTT.

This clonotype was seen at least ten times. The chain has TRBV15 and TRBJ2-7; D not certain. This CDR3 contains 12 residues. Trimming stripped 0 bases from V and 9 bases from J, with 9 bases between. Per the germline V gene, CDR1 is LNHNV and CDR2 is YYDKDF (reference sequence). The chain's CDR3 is CATSRDSQRQYV. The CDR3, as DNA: TGTGCCACCAGCAGAGATAGCCAGAGGCAGTACGTC.

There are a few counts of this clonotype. CDR3 DNA sequence: TGTGCCAAGGACAGGGGCACCGGGGAGCTGTTTTTT. This codes for CAKDRGTGELFF. The chain joins TRBV2 to TRBJ2-2; 9 bases are a match to TRBD1. The V gene's germline CDR1 is SNHLY and CDR2 FYNNEI. CDR3 length equals 12 residues. V shed 10 bases, J shed 4 bases, and the junction held 1 base outside the gene matches. Looking up the rest from reference TRBV2 and TRBJ2-2 gives the full variable domain: EPEVTQTPSHQVTQMGQEVILRCVPISNHLYFYWYRQILGQKVEFLVSFYNNEISEKSEIFDDQFSVERPDGSNFTLKIRSTKLEDSAMYFCAKDRGTGELFFGEGSRLTVL.